This T cell receptor (beta chain) was sequenced during a study of blood T cell repertoires in COVID-19. Profiling relied on immunoSEQ multiplex PCR, and the TCRdb table lists in-frame clones only, not all of them. The data show about 190,000 clones, 70% to 85% seen once. The source is a man between 45 and 60 years old who had recovered from COVID-19. Material for sequencing was peripheral blood.

As DNA, the CDR3 is TGTGCCAGCAGCGTAGCTAGCGGGGCCCCCCACGGTACGCAGTATTTT. It is translated as CASSVASGAPHGTQYF. V gene TRBV9 combines with J gene TRBJ2-3, with 9 bases aligning to TRBD2. Trimming took 0 bases from V and 8 from J; bases not matched to a gene: 10. Germline V CDR1 and CDR2: SGDLS, YYNGEE. This CDR3 has 16 residues.